This TCR beta chain was sequenced in a study of blood T cell repertoires in COVID-19. Study-wide context: Material from acute and convalescent COVID-19 was sourced from the United States, Italy and Spain. Sources were T cells, B-cell-depleted T cells, or PBMCs; the material itself was cDNA or gDNA.

Enrollment of patients from Seattle took place during active infection, with longitudinal follow-up. Original processing notes: Amplification of reference gene primers provided the estimated nucleated cell counts. The protocol was immunoSEQ multiplex PCR, while the TCRdb copy is restricted to in-frame clones and leaves out a portion. Clone size and the V and J calls come from that table; the DNA yielded D and trimming. The sample consists of approximately 170,000 clones, more than 85% of them appearing once. Germline V gives CDR1 MNHEY, CDR2 SMNVEV (reference sequence). The CDR3 is 14 amino acids. Trimming cost V 10 bases and J 7 bases, with 23 bases left between them.

Sequencing used peripheral blood. The chain is built from TRBV27 and TRBJ2-7, with D possibly being TRBD2 (6 bases). The sequence came from an elderly woman with COVID-19, enrolled during active disease. The CDR3 nucleotides read TGTGCCACCCGGTCGGGGACCCTTGGGGGGGAGCAGTACTTC. Protein sequence: CATRSGTLGGEQYF.